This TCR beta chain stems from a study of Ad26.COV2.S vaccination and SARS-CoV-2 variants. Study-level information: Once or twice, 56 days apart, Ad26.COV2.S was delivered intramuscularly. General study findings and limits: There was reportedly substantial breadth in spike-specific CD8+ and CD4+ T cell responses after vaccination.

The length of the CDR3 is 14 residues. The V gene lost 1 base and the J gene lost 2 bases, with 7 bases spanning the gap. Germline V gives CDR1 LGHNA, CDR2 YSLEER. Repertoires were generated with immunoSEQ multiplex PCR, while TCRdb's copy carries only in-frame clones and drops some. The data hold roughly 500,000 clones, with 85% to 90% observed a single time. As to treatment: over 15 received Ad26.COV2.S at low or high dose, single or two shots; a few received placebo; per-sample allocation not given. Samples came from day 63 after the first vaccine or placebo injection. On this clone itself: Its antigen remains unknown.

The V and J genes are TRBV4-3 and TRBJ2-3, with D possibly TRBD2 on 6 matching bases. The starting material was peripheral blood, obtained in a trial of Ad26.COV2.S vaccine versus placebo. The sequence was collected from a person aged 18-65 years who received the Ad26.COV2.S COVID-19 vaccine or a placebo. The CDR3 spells CASSQADYTDTQYF. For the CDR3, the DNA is TGCGCCAGCAGCCAAGCGGACTACACAGATACGCAGTATTTT.